Following are 6 T cell receptor beta chains from one sample sequenced in a study of breast tumors, draining lymph nodes, adjacent tissues. TCRdb fed the multiplex PCR reads into MiXCR, producing one record per CDR3 protein. Found here are roughly 49,000 distinct CDR3 sequences, around 45% of them singletons; the top ten hold about 11%. The sample taken for sequencing was breast tumor tissue. The source of these receptors is a female donor with breast cancer. Some clones in this sample may be carry-over from other donors' samples.

This clonotype was recorded a few times. This chain uses TRBV9 with TRBJ1-1; unclear D gene. There are 14 residues in the CDR3. Deletions cut 3 bases from V and 1 base from J, with 10 bases between. Germline V gene lookup returns CDR1 SGDLS and CDR2 YYNGEE. The CDR3, as DNA: TGTGCCAGCAGCGGGAGGACTGAGAACACTGAAGCTTTCTTT. Translating gives CASSGRTENTEAFF.

The V and J genes are TRBV5-1 and TRBJ2-1, with 14 bases fitting TRBD2. Germline V gene lookup returns CDR1 SGHRS and CDR2 YFSETQ. The CDR3 runs to 17 residues. V dropped 4 bases and J dropped 10; count of bases not matched to a gene: 13. CDR3 region: CASSLHGGTSGSDEQFF. Written as DNA, the CDR3 is TGCGCCAGCAGCCTACACGGAGGGACTAGCGGGAGTGACGAGCAGTTCTTC.

Turning to this clonotype: This could be a read error, since a much larger clone is one nucleotide away. The V call is TRBV6-5, the J call TRBJ1-2, with TRBD1 matching 8 bases. CDR3 length: 12 residues. The germline V gene encodes CDR1 MNHEY and CDR2 SVGAGI. Trimming at V came to 5 bases and at J to 13 bases, leaving 9 bases not matched to a gene. The CDR3 region is CASSHGQGVPTF. CDR3 coding DNA: TGTGCCAGCAGTCATGGACAGGGAGTACCCACCTTC.

The rearrangement joins TRBV10-3 to TRBJ1-6; tentative D call: TRBD1 (5 bases). This CDR3 is built from 14 residues. The germline CDR1 and CDR2 sequences are ENHRY and SYGVKD. The CDR3 here is CGFREGEGNSPLHF. Here the CDR3 DNA reads TGTGGCTTCAGGGAGGGTGAGGGTAATTCACCCCTCCACTTT.

The genes are TRBV7-6 and TRBJ1-6; D is unresolved. V shed 4 bases and J shed 8 bases, with 15 bases lying between them. The CDR3 loop spans 15 amino acids. Germline V CDR1 and CDR2: SGHVS, FNYEAQ. CDR3 region: CASSYESSNDSPLHF. The CDR3 nucleotides read TGTGCCAGCAGCTACGAGAGCTCCAATGATTCACCCCTCCACTTT.

This clonotype appeared many times. The chain has TRBV10-3 and TRBJ2-5; TRBD1 might be the D (5 bases). This CDR3 is 11 amino acids long. Germline-derived CDR1 and CDR2 are ENHRY and SYGVKD. Trimming removed 9 bases from V and 5 bases from J, with 10 bases in between. In DNA, the CDR3 is TGTGCCATTGGACAATCCGAGACCCAGTACTTC. Protein: CAIGQSETQYF.